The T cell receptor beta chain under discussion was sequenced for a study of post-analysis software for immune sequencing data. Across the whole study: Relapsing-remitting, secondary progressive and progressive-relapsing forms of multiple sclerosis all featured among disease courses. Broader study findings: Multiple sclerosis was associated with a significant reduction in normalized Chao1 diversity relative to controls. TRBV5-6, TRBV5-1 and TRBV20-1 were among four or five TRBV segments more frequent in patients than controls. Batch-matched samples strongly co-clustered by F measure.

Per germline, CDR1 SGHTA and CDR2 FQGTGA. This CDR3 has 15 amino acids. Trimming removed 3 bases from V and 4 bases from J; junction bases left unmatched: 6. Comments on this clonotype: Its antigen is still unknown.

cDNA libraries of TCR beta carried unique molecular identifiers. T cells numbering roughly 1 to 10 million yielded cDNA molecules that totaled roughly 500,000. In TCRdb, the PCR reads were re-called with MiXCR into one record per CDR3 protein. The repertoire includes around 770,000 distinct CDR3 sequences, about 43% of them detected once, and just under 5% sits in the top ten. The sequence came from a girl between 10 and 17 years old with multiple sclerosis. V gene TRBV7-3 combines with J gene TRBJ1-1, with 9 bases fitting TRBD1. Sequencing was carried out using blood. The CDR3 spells CASSFRDRGSTEAFF. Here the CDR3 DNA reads TGTGCCAGCAGCTTTAGAGACAGGGGGAGCACTGAAGCTTTCTTT. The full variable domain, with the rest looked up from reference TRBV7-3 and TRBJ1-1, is GAGVSQTPSNKVTEKGKYVELRCDPISGHTALYWYRQSLGQGPEFLIYFQGTGAADDSGLPNDRFFAVRPEGSVSTLKIQRTERGDSAVYLCASSFRDRGSTEAFFGQGTRLTVV.